This is a list of T cell receptor beta chains from one sample in a study of T-cell reconstitution after alpha-beta-depleted transplantation in children. A single record per CDR3 protein comes from TCRdb applying MiXCR to the PCR reads. The sample holds under 300,000 distinct CDR3 sequences, 9.7% seen once. Sequenced here: PBMCs from the stem cell graft donor, sampled from the stem cell graft. These receptors originate from a human donor who donated a stem cell graft to a child with SCID. Each CDR3 is given with its conserved first and last residue. The D gene is left open where the match is weak.

D	V	J	length	CDR3
TRBD1	TRBV12-3/TRBV12-4	TRBJ2-2	15	CASRTGSEFTGELFF
.	TRBV7-2	TRBJ2-7	13	CASSFQDSYEQYF
TRBD1	TRBV29-1	TRBJ2-3	12	CSVRGQWDTQYF
TRBD2	TRBV20-1	TRBJ2-1	18	CSATALAGGTRAYNEQFF
.	TRBV5-1	TRBJ1-2	15	CASSPPTGINYGYTF
TRBD2	TRBV6-5	TRBJ2-1	15	CASSFLGGALNEQFF
TRBD1	TRBV27	TRBJ1-1	15	CASRRSGTGGTEAFF
TRBD1	TRBV12-3/TRBV12-4	TRBJ2-2	15	CASRHRDREAGELFF
TRBD2	TRBV20-1	TRBJ2-1	14	CSAKRGRTYNEQFF
.	TRBV11-2	TRBJ2-1	18	CASSLGQGTGYSYNEQFF
.	TRBV5-1	TRBJ2-1	16	CASSWGVAGSYNEQFF
TRBD1	TRBV6-4	TRBJ2-7	19	CASSTKRQGFFGGPYEQYF
.	TRBV18	TRBJ2-7	14	CASSPPGFSYEQYF
.	TRBV7-2	TRBJ1-5	15	CASSLVRTRNQPQHF
TRBD1	TRBV5-6	TRBJ1-6	15	CASSVDRGYNSPLHF
TRBD1	TRBV7-9	TRBJ1-1	16	CASSPRTGSMNTEAFF
.	TRBV20-1	TRBJ1-1	14	CSPVGATGNTEAFF
.	TRBV7-9	TRBJ2-3	12	CASSFGADTQYF
.	TRBV5-1	TRBJ2-1	13	CASSLLAANEQFF
.	TRBV27	TRBJ1-5	14	CASSRSGGNQPQHF
.	TRBV7-9	TRBJ1-2	13	CASRPQGNYGYTF
.	TRBV7-2	TRBJ2-7	14	CASSSSTINYEQYF
.	TRBV12-3/TRBV12-4	TRBJ2-2	14	CASSLLGGTGELFF
.	TRBV15	TRBJ2-5	14	CATSSGDLSETQYF
.	TRBV3-1	TRBJ2-5	15	CASSQDPILQETQYF
.	TRBV20-1	TRBJ1-5	15	CSASQGRWSNQPQHF
.	TRBV5-6	TRBJ2-7	17	CASSFNPTGHFPHEQYF
.	TRBV11-2	TRBJ2-5	14	CASSLVGVAETQYF
.	TRBV10-3	TRBJ1-4	15	CAISVSRAAGEKLFF
.	TRBV7-6	TRBJ1-3	15	CASSLGQLSGNTIYF
TRBD1	TRBV5-1	TRBJ2-6	15	CASMTGGSGANVLTF
TRBD1	TRBV29-1	TRBJ1-1	14	CSSTGQGERTEAFF
.	TRBV7-2	TRBJ1-2	15	CASSSRRTDLYGYTF
.	TRBV9	TRBJ1-4	14	CASSPGTRGEKLFF
.	TRBV20-1	TRBJ1-2	12	CSARVEGYGDTF
.	TRBV5-1	TRBJ2-2	14	CASSLAAPGGELFF
.	TRBV20-1	TRBJ2-5	17	CCARDVKADNLQETQYF
.	TRBV5-1	TRBJ2-5	12	CASTTGEETQYF
.	TRBV5-1	TRBJ2-5	14	CASSLEQGQETQSF
.	TRBV5-1	TRBJ1-1	14	CASSLDRWDTEAFF